Below are 11 T cell receptor beta chains sequenced from a single sample in a study of CD8 T cells in ankylosing spondylitis. Overall study results and limits: Within ankylosing spondylitis blood, a TCR beta motif made up of eight highly homologous variants appeared to be characteristic.

No antigens are known for them. TCRdb reanalysed the 5' RACE reads using MiXCR and keeps one entry per CDR3 protein. The sample gives about 800,000 distinct CDR3 sequences, approximately 10% of which show up once; 0.51% is in the top ten. The source material was blood, either unsorted or a sorted T cell fraction (not recorded which). These receptors all stem from a male donor with ankylosing spondylitis.

The chain joins TRBV11-1 to TRBJ2-1; no firm D call. Deletions cut 3 bases from V and 15 bases from J, with 15 bases between. In germline, CDR1 is SGHAT, CDR2 FQDESV (reference sequence). The CDR3 extends over 12 amino acids. CDR3 DNA: TGTGCCAGCAGCTTCTCTAGAGAGAGTCGGTTCTTC. It yields the protein CASSFSRESRFF.

The sample holds a few counts of this clonotype. This chain uses TRBV29-1 with TRBJ2-1, with 8 bases fitting TRBD2. V was pared by 2 bases and J by 3 bases, with 3 bases of the junction left unmatched. Germline CDR1 SQVTM, CDR2 ANQGSEA. The CDR3 covers 14 residues. The CDR3 is CSVERTSNYNEQFF. CDR3 sequence (DNA): TGCAGCGTTGAAAGGACTAGCAACTACAATGAGCAGTTCTTC.

This clonotype was recorded at least ten times. J is TRBJ1-4 and V is TRBV14; no clear D gene. Trimming stripped 3 bases from V and 8 bases from J, with 10 bases between. In germline, CDR1 is SGHDN, CDR2 FVKESK. This CDR3 comprises 13 residues. This CDR3 is CASSQGFREKLFF. The CDR3 DNA reads TGTGCCAGCAGCCAGGGTTTTCGAGAAAAACTGTTTTTT.

This sequence joins TRBV7-8 and TRBJ2-1, with D tentatively TRBD1 (5 bases). V was pared by 2 bases and J by 2 bases, with 10 bases between. CDR1 and CDR2 (germline): SGHVS, FQNEAQ. This CDR3 is 15 amino acids long. Here the CDR3 reads CASSLTKGTYNEQFF. The CDR3 DNA is TGTGCCAGCAGCTTAACCAAGGGGACCTACAATGAGCAGTTCTTC. The whole variable domain, remainder taken from reference TRBV7-8 and TRBJ2-1, is GAGVSQSPRYKVAKRGQDVALRCDPISGHVSLFWYQQALGQGPEFLTYFQNEAQLDKSGLPSDRFFAERPEGSVSTLKIQRTQQEDSAVYLCASSLTKGTYNEQFFGPGTRLTVL.

A remark on this clonotype: This may be a read error, as it is one base from a much larger clone. V usage is TRBV20-1 and J usage is TRBJ1-5; TRBD1 matches at 7 bases. The CDR3 has 16 amino acids. Per germline, CDR1 DFQATT and CDR2 SNEGSKA (reference sequence). This chain's CDR3 is CCASLQGIGRNQPQHF. CDR3 DNA: TGCTGTGCTAGTTTACAGGGGATCGGCCGCAATCAGCCCCAGCATTTT.

V and J are TRBV12-3 or TRBV12-4 and TRBJ1-1; perhaps TRBD1 as D (6 bases). Trimming took 6 bases from V and 4 from J, leaving 21 bases between them. The CDR3 runs 16 residues. The CDR3 DNA is TGTGCCAGCAGCAACAACAGGGCTTTTACCGGCACTGAAGCTTTCTTT. Protein product: CASSNNRAFTGTEAFF.

The chain combines TRBV7-2 with TRBJ2-5; D is perhaps TRBD1 or TRBD2 (5 bases each). Germline values: CDR1 SGHTA, CDR2 FQGNSA. The CDR3 consists of 16 residues. V was trimmed by 1 base and J by 7 bases, leaving 19 bases between them. The CDR3 is CASSLESGTAKRTQYF. CDR3 DNA: TGTGCCAGCAGCTTAGAGTCCGGGACGGCTAAAAGGACCCAGTACTTC.

In its sample, this clonotype was seen a few times. The chain links TRBV7-3 to TRBJ2-3; D remains unclear. The CDR3 covers 13 residues. Trimming pared 5 bases from V and 0 bases from J, leaving 6 bases between. Germline CDR1 reads SGHTA; CDR2 reads FQGTGA. Here the CDR3 DNA reads TGTGCCAGCAGCAAGATTAGCACAGATACGCAGTATTTT. Amino acid sequence: CASSKISTDTQYF.

At least ten counts were recorded for this clonotype. This chain uses TRBV12-3 or TRBV12-4 with TRBJ2-7, with D possibly being TRBD1 (5 bases). CDR3 length: 13 residues. V was clipped by 4 bases and J by 2 bases, with 9 bases between them. The CDR3: CASSSDTTYEQYF. Written as DNA, the CDR3 is TGTGCCAGCAGTTCGGACACGACCTACGAGCAGTACTTC.

The chain combines TRBV29-1 with TRBJ1-1, with a possible D match to TRBD1 (6 bases). Trimming shortened V by 0 bases and J by 1 base, and 12 bases separated the two germline ends. This CDR3 spans 15 amino acids. Germline CDR1 is SQVTM and CDR2 is ANQGSEA. CDR3 loop: CSVEDRGGPNTEAFF. The CDR3, as DNA: TGCAGCGTTGAAGATCGCGGGGGCCCGAACACTGAAGCTTTCTTT. Based on the CDR3 plus reference TRBV29-1 and TRBJ1-1, the full variable domain is SAVISQKPSRDICQRGTSLTIQCQVDSQVTMMFWYRQQPGQSLTLIATANQGSEATYESGFVIDKFPISRPNLTFSTLTVSNMSPEDSSIYLCSVEDRGGPNTEAFFGQGTRLTVV.

CDR3: CASRINNQPQHF. CDR3 nucleotide sequence: TGTGCCAGCAGAATTAATAATCAGCCCCAGCATTTT. The chain uses TRBV28 and TRBJ1-5; D ambiguous. The germline CDR1 and CDR2 sequences are MDHEN and SYDVKM. This CDR3 has 12 amino acids. Trimming shortened V by 6 bases and J by 4 bases, and 7 bases separated the two germline ends. Variable domain in full (rest from reference TRBV28 and TRBJ1-5): DVKVTQSSRYLVKRTGEKVFLECVQDMDHENMFWYRQDPGLGLRLIYFSYDVKMKEKGDIPEGYSVSREKKERFSLILESASTNQTSMYLCASRINNQPQHFGDGTRLSIL.